A single sample gave rise to the 6 T cell receptor beta chains below, sequenced in a study of control samples from healthy donors and cancer patients. Clones were read by immunoSEQ multiplex PCR, and TCRdb kept only the in-frame ones, dropping some. The sample includes tens of thousands of clones, 90% to 95% of them seen just once. Sequencing input: blood. The source is a man between 60 and 70 years old in good health.

This chain uses TRBV11-3 with TRBJ1-1; D uncertain. Germline V gene sequence: CDR1 SGHNT, CDR2 YENEEA. The ends were cut back, 0 bases at V and 4 bases at J, with 6 bases in the middle. This CDR3 has 13 residues. The CDR3 coding sequence is TGTGCCAGCAGCTTAGATCCGGGCACTGAAGCTTTCTTT. It encodes CASSLDPGTEAFF.

The chain uses TRBV6-4 and TRBJ2-3; 10 bases are shared with TRBD2. Trimming took 6 bases from V and 3 from J; bases not matched to a gene: 12. Germline CDR1 is MRHNA and CDR2 is SNTAGT. This CDR3 region has 17 residues. For the CDR3, the DNA is TGTGCCAGCAGCCGCCAATCTAGCGGGAGTTTGACAGATACGCAGTATTTT. This gives the protein CASSRQSSGSLTDTQYF.

CDR3 in DNA: TGTGCCAGCAGTTACGGCTCGACTAGCAGTCCCTACGAGCAGTACTTC. It yields the protein CASSYGSTSSPYEQYF. The chain carries TRBV6-6 and TRBJ2-7, with 7 bases lining up with TRBD2. V was pared by 2 bases and J by 2 bases, with 9 bases of the junction left unmatched. Per germline, CDR1 MNHNY and CDR2 SVGAGI (reference sequence). The CDR3 has 16 residues.

V usage is TRBV6-2 or TRBV6-3 and J usage is TRBJ2-5, with 11 bases lining up with TRBD2. CDR3 size: 14 residues. The germline gives CDR1 MNHEY, CDR2 SVGEGT. The V gene end was trimmed by 5 bases and the J gene end by 3 bases; junction bases not matched to a gene: 2. The CDR3 region is CASSAGLAEETQYF. CDR3 DNA: TGTGCCAGCAGTGCGGGACTAGCGGAAGAGACCCAGTACTTC.

This sequence joins TRBV6-5 and TRBJ1-2; D gene uncertain. V was trimmed by 6 bases and J by 4 bases, leaving 12 bases between them. Germline values: CDR1 MNHEY, CDR2 SVGAGI. The CDR3 is 13 residues long. The CDR3 region has the DNA TGTGCCAGCAGCAGATCGGTTTCCTATGGCTACACCTTC. As protein: CASSRSVSYGYTF.

This rearrangement joins TRBV5-1 to TRBJ1-3; TRBD1 agrees at 7 bases. This CDR3 contains 15 residues. The trim removed 5 bases at V and 0 bases at J, leaving 5 bases unmatched. Per germline, CDR1 SGHRS and CDR2 YFSETQ. CDR3 sequence (DNA): TGCGCCAGCAGACGGGGGGACAGCTCTGGAAACACCATATATTTT. This sequence encodes CASRRGDSSGNTIYF. The entire variable domain, with the rest obtained from reference TRBV5-1 and TRBJ1-3, is as follows: KAGVTQTPRYLIKTRGQQVTLSCSPISGHRSVSWYQQTPGQGLQFLFEYFSETQRNKGNFPGRFSGRQFSNSRSEMNVSTLELGDSALYLCASRRGDSSGNTIYFGEGSWLTVV.